This T cell receptor (beta chain) emerged from a study of OX40 agonist ivuxolimab in advanced cancers. Findings of the study overall: Dose levels from 0.1 to 3.0 mg/kg saw CD4+ and CD8+ blood T cells expand clonally by week 6. Expansion of clones was among the lowest in partial responders at 0.1-3.0 mg/kg. Among T cells, CD8+ cells averaged more expanded clones than CD4+ cells.

Of note for this clone: Its antigen is not identified.

This CDR3 is 11 amino acids long. V shed 6 bases and J shed 6 bases, with 7 bases lying between them. Germline V gene lookup returns CDR1 SNHLY and CDR2 FYNNEI. The assay was immunoSEQ multiplex PCR, and TCRdb's table has in-frame clones only and misses some. The sample lists roughly 92,000 clones; 91% were seen once. Patients with a history of autoimmune disease or on systemic immunosuppression were excluded. The genes are TRBV2 and TRBJ2-3; D gene ambiguous. This receptor was obtained from an adult with an advanced solid tumor such as melanoma, head and neck, liver or kidney cancer. The sequenced sample was CD4+ or CD8+ T cells sorted from blood, obtained in a trial of the OX40 agonist ivuxolimab. In DNA form, the CDR3 reads TGTGCCAGCAGCCCCATGGATACGCAGTATTTT. Protein sequence: CASSPMDTQYF.